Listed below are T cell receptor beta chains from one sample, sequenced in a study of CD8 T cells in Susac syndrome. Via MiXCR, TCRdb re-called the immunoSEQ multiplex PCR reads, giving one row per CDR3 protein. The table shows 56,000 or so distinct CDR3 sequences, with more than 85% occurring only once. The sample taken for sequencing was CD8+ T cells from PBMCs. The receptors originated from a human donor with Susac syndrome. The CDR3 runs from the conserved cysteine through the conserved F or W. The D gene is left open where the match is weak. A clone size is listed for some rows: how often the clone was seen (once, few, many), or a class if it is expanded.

TGTGCCATCAGCAACGCTAACACCGGGGAGCTGTTTTTT CAISNANTGELFF . TRBJ2-2 once TRBV10-3
TGCAGTGCTTGGGCAGCGGGAAGCAATCAGCCCCAGCATTTT CSAWAAGSNQPQHF . TRBJ1-5 . TRBV20-1
TGTGCCAGTAGCCCATCAGCGGGGCGGCGCACAGATACGCAGTATTTT CASSPSAGRRTDTQYF TRBD2 TRBJ2-3 . TRBV19
TGCGCCAGCAGCCAAGACCCACAGGGCTTGGGTGCCGGGGAGCTGTTTTTT CASSQDPQGLGAGELFF . TRBJ2-2 . TRBV4-3
TGTGCCAGCAGCCTAGGGAGAGCCTACAATGAGCAGTTCTTC CASSLGRAYNEQFF . TRBJ2-1 . TRBV21-1
TGTGGTTCCGGGGAGCTGTTTTTT CGSGELFF . TRBJ2-2 . TRBV2
TGTGCCAGCGATGAAGCTTTCTTT CASDEAFF . TRBJ1-1 . TRBV12-3/TRBV12-4
TGCAGTGCTAATCCCAATACTTACCAGTTTGAGCAGTACTTC CSANPNTYQFEQYF . TRBJ2-7 . TRBV20-1
TGTGCCAGCAGCTTAGGGAAGGGAGTTATTAGCTCCTACGAGCAGTACTTC CASSLGKGVISSYEQYF . TRBJ2-7 . TRBV7-9
TGTGCCATCAGTGGGCGCAGGGGGCCGTACGAGCAGTACTTC CAISGRRGPYEQYF TRBD1 TRBJ2-7 . TRBV10-3
TGTGCCAGCAGTTACGCTCCCGGGACCCCAGAGCAGTTCTTC CASSYAPGTPEQFF . TRBJ2-1 . TRBV6-5
TGCAGTGCTCGGACAGGGAGGGACTATGGCTACACCTTC CSARTGRDYGYTF TRBD1 TRBJ1-2 . TRBV20-1
TGTGCCAGCAGTCCGCGTGAGGGCGGACAGCCCCAGCATTTT CASSPREGGQPQHF . TRBJ1-5 . TRBV12-3/TRBV12-4
TGTGCCAGCAGTACAGGCGGGGGCATCAGCTCCTACGAGCAGTACTTC CASSTGGGISSYEQYF . TRBJ2-7 once TRBV27
TGTGCCAGCAGCTTTGGTTCTGGCGACGGGCAGCCCCAGCATTTT CASSFGSGDGQPQHF . TRBJ1-5 . TRBV5-6
TGTGCCAGCAGCTTAAAACCGGTATACTCTGGGGCCAACGTCCTGACTTTC CASSLKPVYSGANVLTF . TRBJ2-6 . TRBV7-3
TGTGCCAGTTCCTGGACACACCCGAACACCGGGGAGCTGTTTTTT CASSWTHPNTGELFF . TRBJ2-2 . TRBV19
TGTGCCAGCAGCCGAGAGGGCCCGAGCGGTAATTCACCCCTCCACTTT CASSREGPSGNSPLHF . TRBJ1-6 . TRBV9
TGCAGCGCCGTACTAGCGCTTAGCACAGATACGCAGTATTTT CSAVLALSTDTQYF TRBD2 TRBJ2-3 . TRBV29-1
TGTGCCAGCAGCTTAAACAGCCAGGATGAGCAGTTCTTC CASSLNSQDEQFF . TRBJ2-1 . TRBV7-2
TGTGCCAGCAGCTTGACCGGGACAGGGGATGAAAAACTGTTTTTT CASSLTGTGDEKLFF TRBD1 TRBJ1-4 . TRBV5-6
TGTGCCAGCAGTTTTAACGGGGCCAATCAGCCCCAGCATTTT CASSFNGANQPQHF . TRBJ1-5 . TRBV12-3/TRBV12-4
TGCAGTGCTAGACGAGGGGACAGGGAGCTGTTTTTT CSARRGDRELFF . TRBJ2-2 . TRBV20-1
TGTGCCAGCACCACACAGGGACAAGAGACCCAGTACTTC CASTTQGQETQYF . TRBJ2-5 . TRBV7-9
TGCAGCGTACGGACAGGGCTCTCCTACGAGCAGTACTTC CSVRTGLSYEQYF TRBD1 TRBJ2-7 . TRBV29-1
TGCAGTGCGGAACACGGAGGTGATGAAAAACTGTTTTTT CSAEHGGDEKLFF . TRBJ1-4 . TRBV20-1
TGTGCCAGCAGCTATAGCGGGGGTGGAGATACGCAGTATTTT CASSYSGGGDTQYF TRBD2 TRBJ2-3 . TRBV28
TGCAGTGCTAGAGGGTATCCAGGCCCCTCTGGAAACACCATATATTTT CSARGYPGPSGNTIYF . TRBJ1-3 . TRBV20-1
TGTGCCAGCAGTTTATCGAGCAGGGAGGGTCGGGAGACCCAGTACTTC CASSLSSREGRETQYF TRBD2 TRBJ2-5 . TRBV27
TGTGCCAGCAGCCAGGACAGCGCCTACGAGCAGTACTTC CASSQDSAYEQYF . TRBJ2-7 . TRBV7-3
TGTGCCAGCAGCGCCGGACAGAGCTCCTACAATGAGCAGTTCTTC CASSAGQSSYNEQFF . TRBJ2-1 . TRBV9
TGTGCCAGCAGCGTAGCGACGGGGGGGAACACTGAAGCTTTCTTT CASSVATGGNTEAFF . TRBJ1-1 . TRBV9
TGTGCCAGCAGTTTCCCACCTCGGGAGACCCAGTACTTC CASSFPPRETQYF . TRBJ2-5 . TRBV12-3/TRBV12-4
TGTGCCAGCAGGCCCGGGATGGACACTGAAGCTTTCTTT CASRPGMDTEAFF . TRBJ1-1 . TRBV7-2
TGCGCCAGCAGCCAAGAAGACAGGGCCACCTACGAGCAGTACTTC CASSQEDRATYEQYF TRBD1 TRBJ2-7 . TRBV4-3
TGTGCCAGTAGTATCACCGGGGTGGATGAGCAGTTCTTC CASSITGVDEQFF . TRBJ2-1 . TRBV19
TGCAGCGTTGTTGGGCCGTCCAAAAACATTCAGTACTTC CSVVGPSKNIQYF . TRBJ2-4 . TRBV29-1
TGTGCCAGCAGTTTCGGAGAAGAGACCCAGTACTTC CASSFGEETQYF . TRBJ2-5 . TRBV5-6
TGTGCCAGTAGTCCCAAATCCCCGACAGCTAGGAACACTGAAGCTTTCTTT CASSPKSPTARNTEAFF . TRBJ1-1 . TRBV19
TGTGCCAGCAGTTCCCCCACAAGACAGGTTGAAGCTTTCTTT CASSSPTRQVEAFF . TRBJ1-1 . TRBV6-6
TGTGCCAGCAGCGCGCCCACAGGGGGCAACACTGAAGCTTTCTTT CASSAPTGGNTEAFF TRBD1 TRBJ1-1 . TRBV9
TGCGCCAGCAGCTTGTTCCAGGGCGGGGAGACCCAGTACTTC CASSLFQGGETQYF . TRBJ2-5 . TRBV5-1
TGTGCCAGCAGTTTCCTTGGTACGGGTGAAAAACTGTTTTTT CASSFLGTGEKLFF . TRBJ1-4 . TRBV12-3/TRBV12-4
TGTGCCAGCAGCGACAGTAATCAGGGGGCCCCTCATGGCTACACCTTC CASSDSNQGAPHGYTF TRBD1 TRBJ1-2 . TRBV9
TGTGCCAGCAGCGTGTCGGCCGGGGAGCTGTTTTTT CASSVSAGELFF . TRBJ2-2 . TRBV9
TGTGCCAGCAGTCCGGGACACATGAACACTGAAGCTTTCTTT CASSPGHMNTEAFF . TRBJ1-1 . TRBV28
TGCGCCAGCAGCTCCCAGTCAGCGGGGGGGCCGATTGAGCAGTTCTTC CASSSQSAGGPIEQFF TRBD2 TRBJ2-1 . TRBV4-3
TGCGCCAGCAGCCTTCAGCTAGCGGGGGGCTCCTACGAGCAGTACTTC CASSLQLAGGSYEQYF TRBD2 TRBJ2-7 once TRBV4-1
TGCGCCAGCAGCCAATCCATCAGCAATCAGCCCCAGCATTTT CASSQSISNQPQHF . TRBJ1-5 . TRBV4-1
TGTGCCAGCAGCTCCGGGAGCATGGATACGCAGTATTTT CASSSGSMDTQYF . TRBJ2-3 once TRBV12-3/TRBV12-4